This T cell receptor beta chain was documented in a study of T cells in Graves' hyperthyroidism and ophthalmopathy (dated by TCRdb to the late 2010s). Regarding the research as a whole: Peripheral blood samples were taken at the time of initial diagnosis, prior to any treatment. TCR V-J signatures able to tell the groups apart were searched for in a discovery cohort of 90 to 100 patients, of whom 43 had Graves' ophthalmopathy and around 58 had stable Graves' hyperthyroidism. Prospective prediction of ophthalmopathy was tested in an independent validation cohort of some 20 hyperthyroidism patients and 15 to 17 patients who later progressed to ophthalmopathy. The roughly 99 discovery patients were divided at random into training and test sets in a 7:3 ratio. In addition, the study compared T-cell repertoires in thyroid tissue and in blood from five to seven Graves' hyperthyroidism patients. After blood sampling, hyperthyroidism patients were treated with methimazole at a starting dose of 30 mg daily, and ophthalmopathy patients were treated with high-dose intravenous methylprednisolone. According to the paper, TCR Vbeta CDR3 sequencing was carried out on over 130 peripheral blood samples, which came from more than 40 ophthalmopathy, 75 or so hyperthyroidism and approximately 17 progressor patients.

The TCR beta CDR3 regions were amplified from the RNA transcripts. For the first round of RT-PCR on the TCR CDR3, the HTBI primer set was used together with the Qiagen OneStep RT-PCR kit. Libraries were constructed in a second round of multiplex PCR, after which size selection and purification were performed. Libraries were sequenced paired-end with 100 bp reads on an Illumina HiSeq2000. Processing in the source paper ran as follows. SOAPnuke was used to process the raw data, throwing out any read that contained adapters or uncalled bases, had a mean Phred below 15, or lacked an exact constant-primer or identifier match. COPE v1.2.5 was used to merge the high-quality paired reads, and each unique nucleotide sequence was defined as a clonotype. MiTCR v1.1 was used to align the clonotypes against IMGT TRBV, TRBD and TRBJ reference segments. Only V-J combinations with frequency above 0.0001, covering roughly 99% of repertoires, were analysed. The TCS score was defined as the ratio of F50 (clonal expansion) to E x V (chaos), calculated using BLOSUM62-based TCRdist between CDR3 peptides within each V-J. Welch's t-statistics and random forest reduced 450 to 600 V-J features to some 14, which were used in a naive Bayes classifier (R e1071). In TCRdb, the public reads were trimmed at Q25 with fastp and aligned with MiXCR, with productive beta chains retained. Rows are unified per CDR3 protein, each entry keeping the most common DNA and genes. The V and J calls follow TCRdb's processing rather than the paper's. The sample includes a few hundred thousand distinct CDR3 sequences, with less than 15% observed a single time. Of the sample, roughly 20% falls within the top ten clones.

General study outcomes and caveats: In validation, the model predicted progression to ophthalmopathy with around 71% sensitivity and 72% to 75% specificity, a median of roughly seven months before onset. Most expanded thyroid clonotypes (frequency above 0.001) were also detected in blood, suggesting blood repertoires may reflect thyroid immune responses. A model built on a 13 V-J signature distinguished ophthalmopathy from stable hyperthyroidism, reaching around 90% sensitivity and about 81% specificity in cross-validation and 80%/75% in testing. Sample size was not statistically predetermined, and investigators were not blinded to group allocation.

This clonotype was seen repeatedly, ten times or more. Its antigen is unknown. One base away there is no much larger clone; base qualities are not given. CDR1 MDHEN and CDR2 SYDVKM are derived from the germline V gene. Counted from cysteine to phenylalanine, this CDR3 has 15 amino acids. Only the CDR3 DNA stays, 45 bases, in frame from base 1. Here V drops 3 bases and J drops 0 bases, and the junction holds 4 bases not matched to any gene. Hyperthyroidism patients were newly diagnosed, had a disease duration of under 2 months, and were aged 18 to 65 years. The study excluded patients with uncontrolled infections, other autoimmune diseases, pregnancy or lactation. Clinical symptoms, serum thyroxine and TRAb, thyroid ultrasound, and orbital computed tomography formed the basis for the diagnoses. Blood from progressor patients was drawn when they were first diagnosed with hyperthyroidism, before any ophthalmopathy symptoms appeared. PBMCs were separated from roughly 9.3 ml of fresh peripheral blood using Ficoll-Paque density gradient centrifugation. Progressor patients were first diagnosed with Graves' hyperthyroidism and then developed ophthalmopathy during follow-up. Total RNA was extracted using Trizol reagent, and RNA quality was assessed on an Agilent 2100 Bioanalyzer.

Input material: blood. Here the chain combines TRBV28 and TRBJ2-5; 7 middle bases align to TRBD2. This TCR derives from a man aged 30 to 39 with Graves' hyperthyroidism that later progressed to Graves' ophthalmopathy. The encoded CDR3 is CASSFLAEYQETQYF. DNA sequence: TGTGCCAGCAGTTTTCTAGCGGAGTACCAAGAGACCCAGTACTTC.